This T cell receptor (beta chain) was captured by sequencing in a study of T-cell reconstitution after alpha-beta-depleted transplantation in children. This clonotype was counted only a few times. TCRbeta library construction was performed incorporating unique molecular identifiers. TCRdb called the PCR reads again in MiXCR, with one record for every CDR3 protein. The sample comprises 190,000 or so distinct CDR3 sequences, more than 14% of which are singletons, and 13% rests with the top ten. This receptor was obtained from a human donor who donated a stem cell graft to a child with acute lymphoblastic leukemia. This specimen consisted of PBMCs from the stem cell graft donor, obtained from the stem cell graft.

The CDR3 DNA is TGTGCCAGCCTCGACAGGGCGGGTTACAATGAGCAGTTCTTC. Translation gives CASLDRAGYNEQFF. V is TRBV27 and J is TRBJ2-1, with 7 bases identical to TRBD1. Germline loops: CDR1 MNHEY, CDR2 SMNVEV (reference sequence). With 8 bases clipped from V and 4 bases from J, the junction kept 8 bases outside the gene matches. The CDR3 runs to 14 residues.